Following are 9 T cell receptor beta chains from one sample sequenced in a study of control samples from healthy donors and cancer patients. The assay was immunoSEQ multiplex PCR, and TCRdb's table has in-frame clones only and misses some. The table has about 92,000 clones, roughly four fifths seen once; the top ten hold around 9.5%. Sequenced: blood. These receptors were obtained from a woman aged 55-70 years in good health.

This chain links TRBV12-3 or TRBV12-4 with TRBJ2-7; a weak D match, TRBD2 (6 bases). The CDR3 totals 13 residues. The V end was cut by 2 bases, the J end by 6 bases, with 11 bases between. The CDR3 reads CASSLPPSAEQYF. The CDR3 DNA sequence: TGTGCCAGCAGTTTACCGCCTAGCGCCGAGCAGTACTTC.

This rearrangement joins TRBV2 to TRBJ1-6; 8 nucleotides align to TRBD1. The V gene end was trimmed by 6 bases and the J gene end by 8 bases; junction bases not matched to a gene: 3. CDR3 length equals 13 residues. Germline V gives CDR1 SNHLY, CDR2 FYNNEI. This CDR3 reads CASRGQADSPLHF. The CDR3 DNA is TGTGCCAGCAGGGGACAGGCGGATTCACCCCTCCACTTT.

In DNA, the CDR3 is TGTGCCAGTAGTGCAGGGACAGGGATCAATCAGCCCCAGCATTTT. Protein sequence: CASSAGTGINQPQHF. V and J are TRBV19 and TRBJ1-5; TRBD1 matches at 9 bases. This CDR3 is built from 15 residues. Looked up from germline, CDR1 is LNHDA and CDR2 is SQIVND (reference sequence). V trimming: 5 bases; J trimming: 3 bases; junction bases outside the gene matches: 5.

This clone was found once. V is TRBV2 and J is TRBJ2-7; D gene ambiguous. CDR3 length equals 13 residues. The germline V gene encodes CDR1 SNHLY and CDR2 FYNNEI. With 6 bases removed from V and 3 bases from J, the gap between germline ends came to 12 bases. CDR3 nucleotides: TGTGCCAGCAGCCCCTTTCCAGACTACGAGCAGTACTTC. Translation gives CASSPFPDYEQYF. Variable domain in full (rest from reference TRBV2 and TRBJ2-7): EPEVTQTPSHQVTQMGQEVILRCVPISNHLYFYWYRQILGQKVEFLVSFYNNEISEKSEIFDDQFSVERPDGSNFTLKIRSTKLEDSAMYFCASSPFPDYEQYFGPGTRLTVT.

The chain couples TRBV5-1 to TRBJ2-3; the match to TRBD2 covers 10 bases. This CDR3 has 17 residues. J was trimmed by 6 bases and V by 3 bases; bases with no gene match: 13. Germline CDR1 SGHRS, CDR2 YFSETQ. The CDR3, as DNA: TGCGCCAGCAGCTGGGGGTCTAGCGGGAGTGGGCAGGATACGCAGTATTTT. This sequence encodes CASSWGSSGSGQDTQYF.

The genes are TRBV19 and TRBJ1-2; D is perhaps TRBD1 (6 bases). The CDR3 length is 14 residues. The V gene lost 6 bases and the J gene lost 7 bases, with 18 bases spanning the gap. The germline V gene encodes CDR1 LNHDA and CDR2 SQIVND (reference sequence). CDR3: CASRAGDKATGYTF. As DNA, the CDR3 is TGTGCCAGTAGAGCAGGGGATAAGGCTACTGGCTACACCTTC.

J is TRBJ2-1 and V is TRBV14; 9 nucleotides match TRBD2. Germline values: CDR1 SGHDN, CDR2 FVKESK. V was clipped by 3 bases and J by 3 bases; unmatched bases: 6. This CDR3 comprises 16 residues. CDR3 amino acids: CASSHHSGRNYNEQFF. For the CDR3, the DNA is TGTGCCAGCAGCCACCATAGCGGGAGAAACTACAATGAGCAGTTCTTC.

The CDR3 reads CASRYRGHYGYTF. Here the CDR3 DNA reads TGTGCCAGCAGATATAGGGGGCACTATGGCTACACCTTC. The chain uses TRBV5-8 and TRBJ1-2; TRBD1 aligns across 7 bases. The germline V gene encodes CDR1 SGHTS and CDR2 YDEGEE. V lost 5 bases to trimming and J lost 3 bases; unmatched junction nucleotides: 4. This CDR3 is 13 amino acids long. The variable domain in full, completed from reference TRBV5-8 and TRBJ1-2, reads EAGVTQSPTHLIKTRGQQATLRCSPISGHTSVYWYQQALGLGLQFLLWYDEGEERNRGNFPPRFSGRQFPNYSSELNVNALELEDSALYLCASRYRGHYGYTFGSGTRLTVV.

The chain uses TRBV2 and TRBJ1-2; D is uncertain. The CDR3 is made up of 13 amino acids. CDR1 and CDR2 (germline): SNHLY, FYNNEI. V lost 5 bases and J 2 bases, leaving 9 bases between the germline ends. CDR3 amino acids: CASSSRRNYGYTF. The CDR3 DNA follows: TGTGCCAGCAGTTCCCGGCGGAACTATGGCTACACCTTC.